One sample yielded the 18 T cell receptor beta chains listed below, sequenced in a study of shared clonotypes between healthy human individuals. The naive CD8 fraction comprised CD45RO-negative cells positively selected for CCR7 and excluded terminally differentiated effector memory CD45RA+ cells. Using immunoSEQ multiplex PCR, the repertoire was profiled, and TCRdb retains in-frame clones only, with some absent. The sample lists 550,000 to 750,000 clones; just under 97% were seen once. The sample was naive CD8+ T cells sorted from blood. The receptors come from a woman in her twenties or thirties in good health.

The chain carries TRBV7-9 and TRBJ1-2; possible D gene TRBD1, 5 bases. The CDR3 contains 15 residues. Per the germline V gene, CDR1 is SEHNR and CDR2 is FQNEAQ (reference sequence). Trimming took off 1 base at V and 1 base at J, with 10 bases between the two ends. In DNA form, the CDR3 reads TGTGCCAGCAGCTTAGGCTGGGGGAGTAACTATGGCTACACCTTC. Protein: CASSLGWGSNYGYTF.

The V and J genes are TRBV7-9 and TRBJ2-7; D could derive from TRBD1 or TRBD2 (5 bases each). Germline CDR1 is SEHNR and CDR2 is FQNEAQ (reference sequence). Trimming removed 0 bases from V and 4 bases from J, with 7 bases in between. CDR3 length: 13 amino acids. The CDR3 spells CASSLAGDYEQYF. The CDR3, as DNA: TGTGCCAGCAGCTTAGCGGGGGATTACGAGCAGTACTTC.

The chain carries TRBV28 and TRBJ1-2, with a weak D call TRBD1 (5 bases). The V gene lost 2 bases and the J gene lost 8 bases, with 9 bases spanning the gap. Germline CDR1 MDHEN, CDR2 SYDVKM. The CDR3 is made up of 12 amino acids. The CDR3 bases are TGTGCCAGCAGTTTAGGCAGGGCCGGCTACACCTTC. It yields the protein CASSLGRAGYTF.

This chain links TRBV7-5 with TRBJ2-2; no check of the table's D call, TRBD1, against the DNA was made. TRBV7-5 is marked as a pseudogene. The length of the CDR3 is 13 residues. The CDR3, as DNA: TGTGTCAGAAGCCCACAGGGGGTCGGGGAGCTGTTTTTT. It translates to CVRSPQGVGELFF.

The chain has TRBV30 and TRBJ2-2, with D possibly matching TRBD1 (6 bases). The CDR3 length is 11 residues. Germline V gene lookup returns CDR1 GTSNPN and CDR2 SVGIG (reference sequence). The ends were cut back, 4 bases at V and 8 bases at J, with 8 bases in the middle. CDR3 bases: TGTGCCTGGAACAGGGAAGGGGAGCTGTTTTTT. Translation gives CAWNREGELFF.

The rearrangement links TRBV19 to TRBJ1-5; D remains ambiguous. The V end lost 3 bases, the J end lost 0 bases, and 6 bases lay between the germline ends. CDR1 is LNHDA and CDR2 is SQIVND in the germline V gene (reference sequence). The length of the CDR3 is 14 residues. The CDR3 spells CASSMAVSNQPQHF. The CDR3, as DNA: TGTGCCAGTAGTATGGCGGTTAGCAATCAGCCCCAGCATTTT.

The chain recombines TRBV28 with TRBJ2-1; D could derive from TRBD1 or TRBD2 (6 bases each). Between the trimmed V and J ends, which lost 2 bases and 6 bases, there was a span of 14 bases. The CDR3 spans 15 residues. Germline-derived CDR1 and CDR2 are MDHEN and SYDVKM. The CDR3 DNA reads TGTGCCAGCAGTTTAGCCGAGGGGGGATCCAATGAGCAGTTCTTC. Its translation: CASSLAEGGSNEQFF. The full variable domain, its missing parts supplied by reference TRBV28 and TRBJ2-1, is DVKVTQSSRYLVKRTGEKVFLECVQDMDHENMFWYRQDPGLGLRLIYFSYDVKMKEKGDIPEGYSVSREKKERFSLILESASTNQTSMYLCASSLAEGGSNEQFFGPGTRLTVL.

The chain joins TRBV29-1 to TRBJ1-1; D remains ambiguous. V dropped 5 bases and J dropped 1 base, with 5 bases sitting between them. Germline V gives CDR1 SQVTM, CDR2 ANQGSEA. This CDR3 has 11 residues. CDR3: CSVPKNTEAFF. The DNA for the CDR3 is TGCAGCGTTCCAAAGAACACTGAAGCTTTCTTT.

This clone appeared a single time. The rearrangement links TRBV28 to TRBJ1-5, with TRBD1 as a possible D gene (5 bases). Trimming stripped 10 bases from V and 5 bases from J, with 33 bases between. The CDR3 runs 19 residues. Germline CDR1 and CDR2: MDHEN and SYDVKM. In DNA, the CDR3 is TGTGCCAACCCCCTCCGGTTCCGGGGCCGAGAACGCGGGGATCAGCCCCAGCATTTT. It codes for CANPLRFRGRERGDQPQHF.

This sequence joins TRBV6-5 and TRBJ1-2; D not resolved. Germline assignment: CDR1 MNHEY and CDR2 SVGAGI. The CDR3 is 15 amino acids. Trimming took off 5 bases at V and 6 bases at J, with 19 bases between the two ends. The CDR3 nucleotides are TGTGCCAGCAGTGCCAACGACGGGGATTGGGATGGCTACACCTTC. It is translated as CASSANDGDWDGYTF.

CDR3 sequence reads: CASSVDAGGFTDTQYF. The DNA of the CDR3 is TGTGCCAGCAGCGTAGACGCGGGAGGGTTCACAGATACGCAGTATTTT. V and J are TRBV9 and TRBJ2-3, with 9 bases aligning to TRBD2. Germline lookup yields CDR1 SGDLS and CDR2 YYNGEE. CDR3 length equals 16 residues. Trimming removed 0 bases from V and 2 bases from J; junction bases left unmatched: 4.

This CDR3 reads CASSLGAGRSYEQYF. In DNA form, the CDR3 reads TGTGCCAGCAGTTTAGGGGCGGGACGATCCTACGAGCAGTACTTC. This chain connects TRBV28 to TRBJ2-7, with D possibly being TRBD2 (6 bases). The germline V and J ends were trimmed by 2 bases and 1 base, with 12 bases remaining between them. CDR1 is MDHEN, CDR2 SYDVKM, per germline. The CDR3 length is 15 residues. The whole variable domain, filled in from reference TRBV28 and TRBJ2-7, reads DVKVTQSSRYLVKRTGEKVFLECVQDMDHENMFWYRQDPGLGLRLIYFSYDVKMKEKGDIPEGYSVSREKKERFSLILESASTNQTSMYLCASSLGAGRSYEQYFGPGTRLTVT.

The chain links TRBV9 to TRBJ2-1, with D unclear. The CDR3 extends over 15 amino acids. Germline loops: CDR1 SGDLS, CDR2 YYNGEE. Trimming removed 3 bases from V and 6 bases from J, with 16 bases in between. In DNA form, the CDR3 reads TGTGCCAGCAGCGAACTTTCTCGGGTGGGCAATGAGCAGTTCTTC. The encoded protein is CASSELSRVGNEQFF. The complete variable domain, with remaining parts taken from reference TRBV9 and TRBJ2-1, reads DSGVTQTPKHLITATGQRVTLRCSPRSGDLSVYWYQQSLDQGLQFLIQYYNGEERAKGNILERFSAQQFPDLHSELNLSSLELGDSALYFCASSELSRVGNEQFFGPGTRLTVL.

This rearrangement joins TRBV7-8 to TRBJ1-2; no clear D gene. The V gene lost 5 bases and the J gene lost 3 bases, with 19 bases spanning the gap. This CDR3 comprises 16 residues. The germline V gene encodes CDR1 SGHVS and CDR2 FQNEAQ. The DNA for the CDR3 is TGTGCCAGCAGCCCCCTACGGGCGGTGCGCGACTATGGCTACACCTTC. It translates to CASSPLRAVRDYGYTF.

This chain uses TRBV14 with TRBJ2-7; D is perhaps TRBD1 (6 bases). Between the trimmed V and J ends, which lost 0 bases and 7 bases, there was a span of 16 bases. CDR1 SGHDN and CDR2 FVKESK come from the germline V gene. The CDR3 is made up of 15 amino acids. CDR3 protein: CASSQDVTGTFEQYF. CDR3 in DNA: TGTGCCAGCAGCCAAGATGTCACAGGGACGTTTGAGCAGTACTTC.

This clone occurred once. The V call is TRBV7-8, the J call TRBJ2-1; TRBD2 matches at 8 bases. Germline lookup yields CDR1 SGHVS and CDR2 FQNEAQ. V was clipped by 5 bases and J by 6 bases; unmatched bases: 12. The CDR3 spans 16 residues. The DNA of the CDR3 is TGTGCCAGCAGCCCGAGCTTAGCGGGGATCTCCAATGAGCAGTTCTTC. It translates to CASSPSLAGISNEQFF.

In the case of this clone: Other DNA sequences in this specimen translate into the identical CDR3. This chain connects TRBV7-3 to TRBJ2-1; 7 bases agree with TRBD2. J lost 3 bases, V lost 0 bases, and 2 bases had no gene match. This CDR3 contains 15 residues. Germline V lookup: CDR1 SGHTA, CDR2 FQGTGA. The CDR3 DNA reads TGTGCCAGCAGCTTAACGGGCGGGAGCTACAATGAGCAGTTCTTC. Translation: CASSLTGGSYNEQFF.

V usage is TRBV27 and J usage is TRBJ2-1, with D possibly called TRBD1 or TRBD2 (6 bases each). The CDR3 loop spans 18 amino acids. V lost 6 bases to trimming and J lost 0 bases, with 21 bases between them. Looked up from germline, CDR1 is MNHEY and CDR2 is SMNVEV (reference sequence). The CDR3, as DNA: TGTGCCAGCAGCCTCCTCAGGGGAGGAACCTTCTCCTACAATGAGCAGTTCTTC. Protein sequence: CASSLLRGGTFSYNEQFF.